The present T cell receptor beta chain was sequenced within a study of CD8 T cells in ankylosing spondylitis. TCRdb re-called the 5' RACE reads with MiXCR, one entry per CDR3 protein. This sample yields some 130,000 distinct CDR3 sequences, of which approximately 9.2% are seen a single time; 6% to 8% belongs to the top ten. This clonotype has at least ten counts. Its antigen is not known. Study-level points and caveats: Those disease-linked clones were CD8+; they were also relatively rare in peripheral blood.

Losses at the gene ends were 5 bases for V and 2 bases for J; bases not matched to a gene: 7. Germline values: CDR1 MDHEN, CDR2 SYDVKM. CDR3 length: 16 residues. Sequencing was done on a sample of synovial fluid, either unsorted or a sorted T cell fraction (not recorded which). The receptor was isolated from a male donor with ankylosing spondylitis. The V call is TRBV28, the J call TRBJ2-2, with TRBD2 matching 8 bases. CDR3 DNA sequence: TGTGCCAGCAGTCCCTCGACTAGCGAAAACACCGGGGAGCTGTTTTTT. It specifies CASSPSTSENTGELFF.